This entry lists 16 T cell receptor beta chains sequenced from one sample in a study of cytomegalovirus exposure and HLA in healthy donors. Amplification used 60 Vbeta primers and 13 Jbeta primers. Data came from immunoSEQ multiplex PCR; TCRdb stores just in-frame clones and leaves some out. The sample records 100,000 to 150,000 clones, roughly four fifths being singletons. Sequenced material: PBMCs. Source of these receptors: a woman between 50 and 59 years old in good health and CMV-seropositive.

The V gene is TRBV2, the J gene TRBJ1-1; D remains unclear. The CDR3 totals 13 residues. V lost 6 bases, J lost 1 base, and 9 bases lay in between. CDR1 is SNHLY, CDR2 FYNNEI, per germline. Here the CDR3 reads CASRRRENTEAFF. CDR3 sequence (DNA): TGTGCCAGCAGGAGGCGGGAGAACACTGAAGCTTTCTTT. Based on the CDR3 plus reference TRBV2 and TRBJ1-1, the full variable domain is EPEVTQTPSHQVTQMGQEVILRCVPISNHLYFYWYRQILGQKVEFLVSFYNNEISEKSEIFDDQFSVERPDGSNFTLKIRSTKLEDSAMYFCASRRRENTEAFFGQGTRLTVV.

This chain connects TRBV5-4 to TRBJ1-2; 7 nucleotides agree with TRBD1. The CDR3 loop spans 12 amino acids. CDR1 is SGHNT and CDR2 is YYREEE in the germline V gene (reference sequence). V gave up 3 bases and J gave up 6 bases; unmatched junction bases: 2. CDR3 in amino acids: CASSSRGNGYTF. CDR3 DNA sequence: TGTGCCAGCAGCTCCAGGGGGAATGGCTACACCTTC.

The chain couples TRBV28 to TRBJ1-2, with 7 bases lining up with TRBD1. V lost 8 bases and J lost 2; bases outside the gene matches: 8. Germline V gene data show CDR1 as MDHEN and CDR2 as SYDVKM. The CDR3 contains 14 residues. The CDR3 sequence is CASGTTTGNYGYTF. The DNA for the CDR3 is TGTGCCAGCGGCACAACGACAGGGAACTATGGCTACACCTTC.

This rearrangement joins TRBV5-6 to TRBJ2-1; 10 bases line up with TRBD2. J was trimmed by 5 bases and V by 4 bases; bases with no gene match: 6. CDR1 is SGHDT, CDR2 YYEEEE, per germline. This CDR3 is built from 15 residues. The DNA of the CDR3 is TGTGCCAGCAGCACTATAGCGGGGGGAAACAATGAGCAGTTCTTC. This gives the protein CASSTIAGGNNEQFF.

The J gene is TRBJ2-2, the V gene TRBV7-6; D possibly corresponds to TRBD2 (6 bases). Germline CDR1 and CDR2: SGHVS and FNYEAQ. The CDR3 spans 14 residues. V lost 4 bases and J lost 6, with 12 bases in between. CDR3 coding DNA: TGTGCCAGCAGCTCCGCCGCTAGCGCCGGGGAGCTGTTTTTT. It specifies CASSSAASAGELFF.

J is TRBJ2-7 and V is TRBV7-2, with TRBD1 identical over 9 bases. In germline, CDR1 is SGHTA, CDR2 FQGNSA. Trimming removed 2 bases from V and 6 bases from J; junction bases left unmatched: 11. This CDR3 has 16 residues. The CDR3 loop is CASSLRPGQGPAEQYF. The CDR3 DNA reads as TGTGCCAGCAGCTTAAGACCAGGACAGGGGCCGGCCGAGCAGTACTTC.

This sequence joins TRBV28 and TRBJ2-3, with 7 positions matching TRBD2. The CDR3 runs 14 residues. With V trimmed by 8 bases and J by 5 bases, 10 bases remained unmatched. Germline V gives CDR1 MDHEN, CDR2 SYDVKM. CDR3 sequence (DNA): TGTGCCAGCTCCCCAACTAGCGCACTAGATACGCAGTATTTT. Translating it yields CASSPTSALDTQYF.

This chain links TRBV2 with TRBJ1-5; 9 positions agree with TRBD1. The germline CDR1 and CDR2 sequences are SNHLY and FYNNEI. The ends lost 6 bases at V and 7 bases at J; junction bases unmatched: 7. This CDR3 is 14 amino acids long. CDR3 in amino acids: CASSTDRGYQPQHF. The CDR3 region has the DNA TGTGCCAGCAGCACAGACAGGGGGTACCAGCCCCAGCATTTT.

The chain recombines TRBV6-1 with TRBJ2-1; D is unresolved. This CDR3 is 14 amino acids long. Trimming took 2 bases from V and 4 from J, leaving 9 bases between them. Germline values: CDR1 MNHNS, CDR2 SASEGT. The CDR3 coding sequence is TGTGCCAGCAGTGAATTCGGAGCATACAATGAGCAGTTCTTC. Its protein product is CASSEFGAYNEQFF.

The gene calls are TRBV20-1 and TRBJ2-3; D is unclear. Trimming removed 6 bases at V and 6 bases at J, with 10 bases between. Germline CDR1 DFQATT, CDR2 SNEGSKA (reference sequence). This CDR3 has 11 amino acids. DNA of the CDR3: TGCAGTGCGTATCTCAGGGATACGCAGTATTTT. Protein sequence: CSAYLRDTQYF.

The chain recombines TRBV7-2 with TRBJ2-5; TRBD2 agrees at 8 bases. The J call may not be correct, given that the DNA end is closer to TRBJ2-7. The length of the CDR3 is 15 residues. Germline V gives CDR1 SGHTA, CDR2 FQGNSA. The CDR3 bases are TGTGCCAGCAGCCTTCGAGCGGGAGCTGGCTACGAGCAGTACTTC. Translated: CASSLRAGAGYEQYF.

The gene calls are TRBV29-1 and TRBJ1-1; TRBD1 matches 8 bases. V dropped 5 bases and J dropped 5; count of bases not matched to a gene: 19. The CDR3 runs 17 residues. CDR1 and CDR2 (germline): SQVTM, ANQGSEA. The CDR3 is CSVFRQGSVFRGTEAFF. CDR3 coding DNA: TGCAGCGTTTTCCGACAGGGGAGTGTTTTCCGGGGGACTGAAGCTTTCTTT.

This clone was seen once. The V call is TRBV7-8, the J call TRBJ2-7, with TRBD1 matching over 9 bases. This CDR3 has 15 amino acids. The germline CDR1 and CDR2 sequences are SGHVS and FQNEAQ. V was pared by 5 bases and J by 3 bases, with 8 bases of the junction left unmatched. The CDR3 DNA sequence: TGTGCCAGCAGCCGTCCCGGGACAGGGATCTACGAGCAGTACTTC. Translating gives CASSRPGTGIYEQYF.

This clone turned up a few times. The V and J genes are TRBV11-3 and TRBJ2-1, with D possibly being TRBD2 (7 bases). The V end lost 5 bases, the J end lost 5 bases, and 22 bases lay between the germline ends. The length of the CDR3 is 17 residues. Germline V lookup: CDR1 SGHNT, CDR2 YENEEA. CDR3 coding DNA: TGTGCCAGCAGCCCCAGCTATTCGGGGGGCGGTAACAATGAGCAGTTCTTC. This sequence encodes CASSPSYSGGGNNEQFF.

This CDR3 reads CASSPPGQRMMNTEAFF. CDR3 DNA sequence: TGTGCCAGCTCACCACCGGGACAGCGAATGATGAACACTGAAGCTTTCTTT. The chain carries TRBV18 and TRBJ1-1, with 7 bases that match TRBD1. The germline V gene has CDR1 KGHSH and CDR2 LQKENI. This CDR3 contains 17 residues. The ends lost 0 bases at V and 0 bases at J; junction bases unmatched: 7.

The genes are TRBV5-1 and TRBJ1-1, with D tentatively TRBD1 (6 bases). CDR1 is SGHRS, CDR2 YFSETQ, per germline. The CDR3 runs 15 residues. Trimming stripped 0 bases from V and 7 bases from J, with 16 bases between. DNA for the CDR3: TGCGCCAGCAGCTTGGTCTTCAGGGGAGGGGGTGAAGCTTTCTTT. Amino acid sequence: CASSLVFRGGGEAFF.